Presented here are 11 T cell receptor beta chains from one specimen sequenced in a study of human T cells and chemical hapten exposure. TCRdb passed the RACE reads through MiXCR, listing each CDR3 protein once. The table includes about 300,000 distinct CDR3 sequences, around 5% detected once. Regarding time point: pre-sensitization, week 0. Stated treatment: therapeutic diphenylcyclopropenone sensitization with weekly scalp DPC. The starting material was whole blood, obtained in connection with sensitization to the hapten diphenylcyclopropenone (DPC). These receptors originate from a woman aged 18-29 years with alopecia areata. Some clones in this sample may be carry-over from other donors' samples.

This clonotype was recorded many times. The chain links TRBV7-9 to TRBJ2-7, with 12 bases matching TRBD1. This CDR3 region has 15 residues. From germline, CDR1 is SEHNR and CDR2 FQNEAQ (reference sequence). Trimming at V came to 5 bases and at J to 7 bases, leaving 9 bases not matched to a gene. CDR3 bases: TGTGCCAGCAGCCCCCCGGGACAGGGGGCGCGGGAGCAGTACTTC. It encodes CASSPPGQGAREQYF.

This clonotype has at least ten counts. The chain carries TRBV6-2 or TRBV6-3 and TRBJ2-3; D is ambiguous. The germline V gene has CDR1 MNHEY and CDR2 SVGEGT. The length of the CDR3 is 14 residues. Trimming took 7 bases from V and 3 from J, leaving 14 bases between them. In nucleotides, the CDR3 is TGTGCCAGCATCAGTCTCCGGCGGACAGATACGCAGTATTTT. It translates to CASISLRRTDTQYF.

This clonotype was detected only once. The chain uses TRBV6-2 or TRBV6-3 and TRBJ1-4, with 10 bases matching TRBD1. Germline CDR1 and CDR2: MNHEY and SVGEGT. V shed 8 bases and J 8 bases; nucleotides not matched to a gene: 11. The CDR3 loop spans 15 amino acids. The CDR3 protein is CASGLPGQGSEKLFF. The CDR3 DNA reads TGTGCCAGCGGACTACCGGGACAGGGGAGCGAAAAACTGTTTTTT.

Many counts were recorded for this clonotype. This sequence joins TRBV6-2 or TRBV6-3 and TRBJ2-5, with D perhaps matching TRBD1 (6 bases). The germline V gene encodes CDR1 MNHEY and CDR2 SVGEGT. Trimming shortened V by 2 bases and J by 3 bases, and 7 bases separated the two germline ends. This CDR3 spans 13 amino acids. CDR3 sequence reads: CASSYHREETQYF. The DNA of the CDR3 is TGTGCCAGCAGTTACCACAGGGAAGAGACCCAGTACTTC.

The rearrangement uses TRBV7-3 and TRBJ1-1; D uncertain. Trimming pared 5 bases from V and 1 base from J, leaving 17 bases between. This CDR3 comprises 16 residues. Germline V gene data show CDR1 as SGHTA and CDR2 as FQGTGA. The CDR3 region has the DNA TGTGCCAGCAGCCAATCCGCTAGGGCAGCGAACACTGAAGCTTTCTTT. Translation gives CASSQSARAANTEAFF. Together with reference TRBV7-3 and TRBJ1-1, the CDR3 gives the full variable domain: GAGVSQTPSNKVTEKGKYVELRCDPISGHTALYWYRQSLGQGPEFLIYFQGTGAADDSGLPNDRFFAVRPEGSVSTLKIQRTERGDSAVYLCASSQSARAANTEAFFGQGTRLTVV.

This clonotype has only a few counts. The V call is TRBV7-2, the J call TRBJ2-3, with TRBD2 identical over 12 bases. With 5 bases clipped from V and 3 bases from J, the junction kept 6 bases outside the gene matches. The CDR3 length is 16 residues. In germline, CDR1 is SGHTA, CDR2 FQGNSA. CDR3 protein: CASSPTSGGKTDTQYF. DNA for the CDR3: TGTGCCAGCAGCCCTACTAGCGGGGGGAAGACAGATACGCAGTATTTT.

This clonotype was seen repeatedly, ten times or more. This sequence joins TRBV9 and TRBJ2-2; 10 bases fit TRBD2. V dropped 0 bases and J dropped 3; count of bases not matched to a gene: 2. In germline, CDR1 is SGDLS, CDR2 YYNGEE. There are 16 residues in the CDR3. The CDR3 DNA reads as TGTGCCAGCAGCGTAGTCGGACTAGCGGACACCGGGGAGCTGTTTTTT. Residues: CASSVVGLADTGELFF.

This clonotype was recorded a few times. The rearrangement links TRBV7-3 to TRBJ2-6; D is possibly TRBD1 (5 bases). CDR1 SGHTA and CDR2 FQGTGA come from the germline V gene. This CDR3 comprises 15 residues. Trimming left V 5 bases short and J 3 bases short, with 11 bases between. The CDR3 spells CASSPGQIGANVLTF. The CDR3 bases are TGTGCCAGCAGCCCCGGACAAATTGGGGCCAACGTCCTGACTTTC. Supplemented by reference TRBV7-3 and TRBJ2-6, the full variable domain reads GAGVSQTPSNKVTEKGKYVELRCDPISGHTALYWYRQSLGQGPEFLIYFQGTGAADDSGLPNDRFFAVRPEGSVSTLKIQRTERGDSAVYLCASSPGQIGANVLTFGAGSRLTVL.

The J gene is TRBJ2-7, the V gene TRBV6-5; D gene uncertain. Between the trimmed V and J ends, which lost 4 bases and 9 bases, there was a span of 13 bases. CDR3 length: 12 residues. CDR1 is MNHEY and CDR2 is SVGAGI in the germline V gene. CDR3 in amino acids: CASSSPGRGQYF. The CDR3 DNA reads as TGTGCCAGCAGTTCTCCGGGCCGAGGGCAGTACTTC.

This clonotype occurred many times. The chain joins TRBV9 to TRBJ1-4; no definite D call. This CDR3 has 15 residues. Per the germline V gene, CDR1 is SGDLS and CDR2 is YYNGEE. Trimming took off 0 bases at V and 5 bases at J, with 11 bases between the two ends. This CDR3 reads CASSVGMVSNEKLFF. The DNA for the CDR3 is TGTGCCAGCAGCGTAGGAATGGTGAGCAATGAAAAACTGTTTTTT.

The table lists this clonotype with a few counts. This chain uses TRBV20-1 with TRBJ2-2; D is undetermined. The ends were cut back, 4 bases at V and 7 bases at J, with 16 bases in the middle. The CDR3 consists of 14 residues. Germline V CDR1 and CDR2: DFQATT, SNEGSKA (reference sequence). DNA for the CDR3: TGCAGTGCTACCCTCCGGCAGGATAGCGGGGAGCTGTTTTTT. Translated: CSATLRQDSGELFF.